The following is a TCR beta chain sequence with its context. This clone is a singleton in its sample. Its antigen remains unidentified. Per-nucleotide qualities are absent, and no much larger clonotype sits a single base away. The data were taken from a study of blood T cell repertoires in COVID-19 (dated by TCRdb to 2018 to 2020). At the level of the whole study: Samples from collaborators originated in the United States, Italy and Spain and spanned both the acute and convalescent phases of COVID-19. The material from the prospective study consisted of cDNA or gDNA derived from T cells, B-cell-depleted T cells, or PBMCs. Deeply sampled blood TCRbeta repertoires from subjects exposed to, actively infected with, or recovered from COVID-19 were included in the dataset. A freely available public database, intended as a resource for researchers studying the immune response to SARS-CoV-2, is where the repertoires were released. The samples were drawn from the first 160 participants of the ongoing ImmuneRACE study and from over a thousand subjects provided by 6 global collaborators. The sample metadata nearly always contained a de-identified subject ID, COVID-19 status, age in years and sex. Where available, HLA class I and class II types were obtained from metadata supplied by the sample provider rather than from assay-based typing.

Each collaborating institution followed its own protocols to collect whole blood in K2EDTA tubes. Collaborator samples were shipped for TCRbeta analysis as frozen whole blood, isolated PBMCs, or DNA extracted from either sample type. Overall study outcomes, separate from this receptor: The amount of clinical and demographic metadata varied by source and participant and was provided uncurated.

TCRbeta CDR3 regions were amplified from genomic DNA by means of the immunoSEQ Assay, a bias-controlled multiplex PCR. Regarding the original processing steps: Nucleated cell counts per sample were estimated from amplification of reference gene primers within the assay. Sequence reads were collapsed and filtered to measure the absolute abundance of every unique TCRbeta CDR3 rearrangement. For each sample, productive Simpson clonality was calculated as the square root of Simpson's diversity index over productive rearrangements. TCRdb's version of the immuneACCESS table is confined to in-frame rearrangements and falls short of the full clone set. An unresolved V gene accounts for under half of the shortfall where checked; the remainder is of unknown origin. V and J calls and clone size are those listed in that table; D and trimming were worked out from the DNA. A total of 25,000 to 30,000 clones appear in this sample, about nine tenths of them only once. About 8% of the sample goes to the ten largest clones.

Its CDR3 holds 15 amino acids, cysteine through phenylalanine. Only the CDR3 DNA stays, 45 bases, in frame from base 1. V is cut back by 0 bases and J by 5 bases, with 8 bases in the junction unmatched. For CDR1 and CDR2, the germline V gene (reference sequence) lists GTSNPN and SVGIG. Material: peripheral blood. The chain joins TRBV30 to TRBJ2-5, with 8 middle bases fitting TRBD1. The sequence derives from a man aged 45-60 years with active COVID-19. DNA sequence: TGTGCCTGGAGTGTACTGCAGGGGGCTAGCGAGACCCAGTACTTC. Translation gives CAWSVLQGASETQYF.